The next 19 T cell receptor beta chains were all read from a single sample in a study of low-dose radiotherapy and immunotherapy resistance in tumors. Sample time point: before trial treatment. Alpha- and beta-chain coverage of first-strand cDNA came from TRAV- and TRBV-specific primers. The TCRs were subjected to amplification over approximately 20 PCR cycles employing a constant-region primer in conjunction with a V-primer adapter. TCRdb re-derived calls from the reads in MiXCR, one entry per CDR3 protein. The sample shows 65,000 to 90,000 distinct CDR3 sequences, approximately 17% of them seen only once. The sequencing used PBMCs, collected before treatment. The receptor source for this set is a male donor with prostate cancer.

The genes are TRBV12-3 or TRBV12-4 and TRBJ2-7; tentative D call: TRBD2 (6 bases). This CDR3 is 15 amino acids long. V lost 1 base, J lost 0 bases, and 10 bases lay in between. The CDR3 coding sequence is TGTGCCAGCAGTTTAGTGTCCGGGAGCTCCTACGAGCAGTACTTC. This translates into CASSLVSGSSYEQYF.

There are many counts of this clonotype. V and J are TRBV11-1 and TRBJ2-5, with D perhaps assigned TRBD1 or TRBD2 (5 bases each). Germline CDR1 SGHAT, CDR2 FQDESV (reference sequence). Trimming removed 5 bases at V and 2 bases at J, with 12 bases between. The CDR3 covers 14 residues. The CDR3 DNA sequence: TGTGCCAGCAGCCAACGGGACGGACAAGAGACCCAGTACTTC. Its protein product is CASSQRDGQETQYF.

The chain employs TRBV28 and TRBJ2-6; D remains ambiguous. The germline gives CDR1 MDHEN, CDR2 SYDVKM. Trimming removed 5 bases from V and 0 bases from J, with 8 bases in between. CDR3 length equals 15 residues. The CDR3 DNA reads TGTGCCAGCAGTCCCCATACCTCTGGGGCCAACGTCCTGACTTTC. Translation gives CASSPHTSGANVLTF.

At least ten counts were recorded for this clonotype. The rearrangement uses TRBV20-1 and TRBJ1-2; the D is unclear. CDR1 and CDR2 from the germline V gene are DFQATT and SNEGSKA (reference sequence). The CDR3 consists of 9 residues. V lost 5 bases and J 3 bases, leaving 1 base between the germline ends. CDR3: CSADYGYTF. CDR3 nucleotide sequence: TGCAGTGCTGACTATGGCTACACCTTC.

This clonotype has ten or more counts. The chain links TRBV29-1 to TRBJ1-2; maybe TRBD1 (6 bases). CDR3 length: 15 residues. Between the trimmed V and J ends, which lost 3 bases and 2 bases, there was a span of 16 bases. Germline V gives CDR1 SQVTM, CDR2 ANQGSEA. The chain's CDR3 is CSVDGVQGQNYGYTF. For the CDR3, the DNA is TGCAGCGTTGACGGGGTCCAGGGACAAAACTATGGCTACACCTTC.

CDR3 coding DNA: TGTGCCAGCAGCCAAGATTGGACCGGGACAGGGTGGGAGTTAAGCACTGAAGCTTTCTTT. It is translated as CASSQDWTGTGWELSTEAFF. The V gene is TRBV3-1, the J gene TRBJ1-1; 9 nucleotides agree with TRBD1. Trimming took 0 bases from V and 4 from J; bases not matched to a gene: 18. Germline values: CDR1 LGHDT, CDR2 YNNKEL (reference sequence). This CDR3 has 20 residues.

This clonotype was found many times. The V gene is TRBV18, the J gene TRBJ2-2; possibly TRBD2 for D (7 bases). Germline CDR1 is KGHSH and CDR2 is LQKENI. The V gene lost 6 bases and the J gene lost 2 bases, with 16 bases spanning the gap. The CDR3 has 16 residues. CDR3 nucleotides: TGTGCCAGCTCCACGGTCGGGGGGCCAAACACCGGGGAGCTGTTTTTT. Translation: CASSTVGGPNTGELFF. The full variable domain, rest sourced from reference TRBV18 and TRBJ2-2, is NAGVMQNPRHLVRRRGQEARLRCSPMKGHSHVYWYRQLPEEGLKFMVYLQKENIIDESGMPKERFSAEFPKEGPSILRIQQVVRGDSAAYFCASSTVGGPNTGELFFGEGSRLTVL.

This clonotype was seen at least ten times. This chain links TRBV20-1 with TRBJ2-5; D is ambiguous. The germline gives CDR1 DFQATT, CDR2 SNEGSKA (reference sequence). V lost 6 bases and J lost 5, with 10 bases in between. The CDR3 length is 11 residues. The CDR3, as DNA: TGCAGTGCCCGAGCCCTGGAGACCCAGTACTTC. Its translation: CSARALETQYF.

This clonotype came up many times. This CDR3 is CASSSGAGGGGEQFF. In DNA, the CDR3 is TGTGCCAGCAGCTCTGGCGCGGGGGGCGGAGGTGAGCAGTTCTTC. The gene calls are TRBV3-1 and TRBJ2-1; TRBD2 agrees at 8 bases. The CDR3 extends over 15 amino acids. Germline CDR1 LGHDT, CDR2 YNNKEL (reference sequence). The junction had 12 bases not matched to a gene; V was cut back by 5 bases and J by 9 bases.

This clonotype was counted many times. The chain employs TRBV19 and TRBJ2-3, with 7 bases identical to TRBD1. The CDR3 length is 13 residues. Per germline, CDR1 LNHDA and CDR2 SQIVND (reference sequence). Trimming cost V 4 bases and J 7 bases; bases outside gene matches: 5. The DNA for the CDR3 is TGTGCCAGTAGTACCGACAGGGAAAATACGCAGTATTTT. Protein sequence: CASSTDRENTQYF.

V gene TRBV20-1 combines with J gene TRBJ2-5; a possible D gene is TRBD1 (6 bases). Germline lookup yields CDR1 DFQATT and CDR2 SNEGSKA (reference sequence). CDR3 length equals 13 residues. V was pared by 2 bases and J by 5 bases, with 12 bases between. CDR3 in DNA: TGCAGTGCTAGAAAGGACAGCCGGGAGACCCAGTACTTC. Its translation is CSARKDSRETQYF.

This clonotype was recorded at least ten times. This chain joins TRBV30 and TRBJ2-5, with D perhaps TRBD1 or TRBD2 (5 bases each). The CDR3 consists of 14 residues. V was shortened by 3 bases and J by 2 bases, with 13 bases between the two germline ends. The germline V gene encodes CDR1 GTSNPN and CDR2 SVGIG (reference sequence). The CDR3 DNA reads as TGTGCCTGGAGCCCGGGACGGCAACAAGAGACCCAGTACTTC. It translates to CAWSPGRQQETQYF.

There are many counts of this clonotype. V usage is TRBV20-1 and J usage is TRBJ2-7; D remains unclear. The germline gives CDR1 DFQATT, CDR2 SNEGSKA (reference sequence). This CDR3 has 12 amino acids. V lost 3 bases to trimming and J lost 7 bases, with 13 bases between them. As DNA, the CDR3 is TGCAGTGCTAGCGTTTCCATTTTAGAGCAGTACTTC. Translating gives CSASVSILEQYF.

The sample holds many counts of this clonotype. The chain uses TRBV30 and TRBJ1-1; no definite D call. The CDR3 has 11 residues. Germline CDR1 is GTSNPN and CDR2 is SVGIG (reference sequence). V lost 5 bases, J lost 8 bases, and 12 bases lay in between. The CDR3 bases are TGTGCCTGGTACTTGGGTGGAGAAGCTTTCTTT. It encodes CAWYLGGEAFF.

In nucleotides, the CDR3 is TGCAGTGCTCGGACAGGGTTTATCACTGAAGCTTTCTTT. This encodes CSARTGFITEAFF. The chain carries TRBV20-1 and TRBJ1-1, with 8 positions matching TRBD1. V shed 5 bases, J shed 4 bases, and the junction held 6 bases outside the gene matches. CDR1 and CDR2 (germline): DFQATT, SNEGSKA (reference sequence). CDR3 length equals 13 residues.

This clonotype occurred many times. In DNA form, the CDR3 reads TGCGCCAGCAGCGAAGGACAGGGGGCTGTTTCACCCCTCCACTTT. This translates into CASSEGQGAVSPLHF. This chain uses TRBV5-1 with TRBJ1-6; 11 bases agree with TRBD1. CDR1 is SGHRS, CDR2 YFSETQ, per germline. V shed 4 bases and J 9 bases; nucleotides not matched to a gene: 6. This CDR3 contains 15 residues.

Comment on this clonotype: This likely reflects a read error, since a far larger clone is one base away. A read error is likely, as this CDR3 ends without the conserved phenylalanine or tryptophan. The rearrangement uses TRBV5-8 and TRBJ1-6, with 9 bases aligning to TRBD1. The CDR3 runs 13 residues. With V trimmed by 4 bases and J by 10 bases, 3 bases remained unmatched. Germline CDR1 is SGHTS and CDR2 is YDEGEE. For the CDR3, the DNA is TGTGCCAGCAGCCGGACAGGGGACTCACCCCTCCACTGT. Translated, it gives CASSRTGDSPLHC.

On this clonotype: A much larger clone is a single base away; this may be a read error. The chain recombines TRBV3-1 with TRBJ1-4; possibly TRBD1 for D (6 bases). The end of the DNA fits TRBJ2-2 better, so the J call may be wrong. The CDR3 sequence is 15 residues long. Germline V gene data show CDR1 as LGHDT and CDR2 as YNNKEL (reference sequence). The CDR3 sequence is CASSSPGQNTGELFF. The CDR3 DNA reads TGTGCCAGCAGCAGTCCGGGACAAAACACCGGGGAGCTGTTTTTT.

This clonotype was detected many times. The chain uses TRBV4-2 and TRBJ2-3; 12 nucleotides agree with TRBD2. Germline CDR1 reads LGHNA; CDR2 reads YNFKEQ. Unmatched junction bases numbered 4, after V lost 5 bases and J lost 4 bases. CDR3 length: 15 residues. The CDR3 sequence: CASSVTSGSADTQYF. Here the CDR3 DNA reads TGTGCCAGCAGCGTGACTAGCGGGAGCGCAGATACGCAGTATTTT.